The present T cell receptor beta chain was sequenced within a study of T-cell memory formation after mild COVID-19 listed by TCRdb under 2021. Background on the whole study: TCR sequence clusters from the two donors were largely donor specific. In a couple of donors, T-cell clones that expanded and contracted after mild COVID-19 were followed by sequencing TCRalpha and TCRbeta repertoires longitudinally. The cohort was made up of two young adult volunteers, one female and one male, who were previously healthy. Broader findings and caveats from the paper: SARS-CoV-2 specificity of the second-wave clones peaking on day 37 was not confirmed. The detection of some responding clones in pre-infection memory suggests that pre-existing cross-reactive memory T cells joined the SARS-CoV-2 response. Contracting CD4+ clones appeared mostly in the CM and EM memory subsets, whereas CD8+ clones were enriched in EMRA. The study covered only two mild cases, and larger cohorts including severe cases with pre-infection samples were considered necessary. Clones contracting from day 15 to 85 had balanced CD4/CD8 phenotypes, while a second wave expanding from day 15 to 37 was biased towards CD4+.

As for this clonotype: The specificity of this receptor is unknown. Base qualities are not at hand, and no much larger clone is one base apart.

Ficoll-Paque density gradient centrifugation was used to isolate PBMCs. Instrument on record: Illumina NovaSeq 6000. Using 5'RACE with constant-segment primers, TCRalpha and TCRbeta cDNA libraries were constructed, with sample barcodes and unique molecular identifiers added in the process. RNA was extracted from every sample with Trizol reagent. The libraries were amplified in two PCR steps, and the second step added a second sample barcode and Illumina TruSeq adapters. Sequencing of libraries was performed on an Illumina NovaSeq with 2 x 150 bp paired-end reads. In the paper's pipeline: Demultiplexing of reads and collapsing into UMI-guided consensus sequences were performed with migec v1.2.7. Using mixcr v2.1.11, the UMI consensuses were aligned to TRA and TRB V and J templates and assembled into clonotypes. A clonotype was counted as expanded or contracted only when both edgeR and NoisET called the clonotype significant, with the noise models trained on biological replicates. For edgeR calls, a false discovery rate-adjusted p below 0.01 and a log2 fold-change threshold of 1 were applied. As an exploratory analysis of dynamics, max-normalized trajectories of the 1000 most abundant clonotypes were examined by PCA with hierarchical clustering. The CD4 or CD8 phenotype of responding clones was assigned using the separately sequenced CD4+ and CD8+ repertoires. The public reads were quality trimmed at Q25 with fastp and then assembled into clones with MiXCR by TCRdb, keeping productive beta chains. Under each unique CDR3 protein, matching rows form one entry showing the most common genes and DNA. TCRdb's processing, not the authors', yielded these V and J calls. The sample table contains approximately 290,000 distinct CDR3 sequences; only one count was recorded for around 8% of them. Approximately 23% of the sample lies in the top ten.

Sequenced input: PBMCs or a T cell subset sorted from them (not recorded which). This TCR was sampled from a man between 18 and 35 years old who had mild COVID-19 (a few samples of this study predate the infection). The sample titles of this study are shuffled in the database, so cell type and time point are left out; the donor was told from shared clones.

At the DNA level, the sequence is TGCGCCAGCAGCCAAGATTGGGGGCGAGAAATTACTTTCTTT. It codes for CASSQDWGREITFF. The rearrangement joined TRBV4-3 to TRBJ1-1, with TRBD1 tentatively as D gene (6 bases match). The CDR3 covers 14 residues, taking in both the cysteine and the phenylalanine. Just the 42-base CDR3 DNA is kept, in frame starting at base 1. CDR1 LGHNA and CDR2 YSLEER were looked up in the germline V gene. The junction carries 17 bases between V and J, which are trimmed by 0 bases and 12 bases respectively.